This TCR beta chain stems from a study of spatial heterogeneity in lung cancer. Study in general: There were consistently more beta-chain sequences detected than alpha-chain sequences.

Time point meaning: blood at routine non-recurrence follow-up after resection. Researchers sequenced whole RNA taken from tumor, nontumor lung or frozen PBMC without sorting. Individually, TCR cDNA molecules were each labelled with a unique molecular identifier. A single record per CDR3 protein comes from TCRdb applying MiXCR to the 5' RACE reads. The table shows about 36,000 distinct CDR3 sequences, with approximately 8% occurring only once. In germline, CDR1 is KGHSH, CDR2 LQKENI. This CDR3 comprises 14 residues. Trimming took 4 bases from V and 3 from J, leaving 12 bases between them. This clonotype was counted at least ten times.

This TCR was recovered from a male donor with early-stage non-small cell lung cancer. The sample here was PBMCs, taken at follow-up. V gene TRBV18 combines with J gene TRBJ1-2; D perhaps matches TRBD1 (5 bases). CDR3 bases: TGTGCCAGCTCACTCGGGACGGGAGACTATGGCTACACCTTC. Translated, it gives CASSLGTGDYGYTF.